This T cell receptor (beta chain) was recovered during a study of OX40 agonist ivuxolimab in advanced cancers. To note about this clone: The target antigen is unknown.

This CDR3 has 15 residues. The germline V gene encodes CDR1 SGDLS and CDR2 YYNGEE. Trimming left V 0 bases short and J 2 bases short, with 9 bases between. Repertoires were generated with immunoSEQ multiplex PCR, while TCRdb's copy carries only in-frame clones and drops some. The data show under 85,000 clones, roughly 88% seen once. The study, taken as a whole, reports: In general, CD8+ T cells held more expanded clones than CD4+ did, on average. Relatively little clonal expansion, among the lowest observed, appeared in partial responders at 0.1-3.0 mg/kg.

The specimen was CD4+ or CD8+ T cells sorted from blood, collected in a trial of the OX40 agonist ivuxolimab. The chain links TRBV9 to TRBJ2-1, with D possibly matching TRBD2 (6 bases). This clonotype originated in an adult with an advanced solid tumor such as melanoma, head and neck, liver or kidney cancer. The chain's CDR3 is CASSVEAGPYNEQFF. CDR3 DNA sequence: TGTGCCAGCAGCGTAGAAGCGGGCCCCTACAATGAGCAGTTCTTC.